The TCR beta chain under discussion was sequenced for a study of cytotoxic CD8 clonotypes in ibrutinib-treated CLL. This clone was recorded only once. The CDR3 runs to 14 residues. In germline, CDR1 is LNHDA, CDR2 SQIVND (reference sequence). The germline V and J ends were trimmed by 7 bases and 3 bases, with 14 bases remaining between them. Profiling relied on immunoSEQ multiplex PCR, and the TCRdb table lists in-frame clones only, not all of them. The sample has about 130,000 clones, 70% to 80% seen once. The receptor was derived from a human donor with chronic lymphocytic leukemia. J is TRBJ2-3 and V is TRBV19, with D hard to call. Sequenced material: PBMCs, taken after 12 months of ibrutinib treatment. Written as DNA, the CDR3 is TGTGCCAGTACTAGGACCGTTCTTACAGATACGCAGTATTTT. This codes for CASTRTVLTDTQYF.